This record concerns one T cell receptor (beta chain) sequence. Its antigen remains unknown. This sample was taken from a study of vaccination and CD4 T cells after COVID-19. Sequenced with the Oncomine TCR Beta short-read assay was DNA taken from cultured CD4+ T cells. MiXCR, applied by TCRdb to the PCR reads, yields one record per CDR3 protein. The sample holds roughly 18,000 distinct CDR3 sequences; around 50% are singletons and the top ten take 15% to 20%. Germline-derived CDR1 and CDR2 are SNHLY and FYNNEI. This CDR3 comprises 15 residues. V lost 6 bases and J lost 2; bases outside the gene matches: 5. Indicated time point: late sampling 161 to 241 days after vaccination in a few convalescent patients. Documented treatment: approximately 10-day PBMC culture with coronavirus spike peptide pools or control peptides (ViraFEST assay).

The chain is built from TRBV2 and TRBJ2-3, with 10 nucleotides matching TRBD2. The sequences come from CD4+ T cells from blood, cultured in vitro, collected about 7 months after SARS-CoV-2 vaccination. The receptor's source is a human donor who had recovered from COVID-19. CDR3 protein: CASRSLAGTTDTQYF. The CDR3 DNA reads TGTGCCAGCAGGTCACTAGCGGGGACCACAGATACGCAGTATTTT.